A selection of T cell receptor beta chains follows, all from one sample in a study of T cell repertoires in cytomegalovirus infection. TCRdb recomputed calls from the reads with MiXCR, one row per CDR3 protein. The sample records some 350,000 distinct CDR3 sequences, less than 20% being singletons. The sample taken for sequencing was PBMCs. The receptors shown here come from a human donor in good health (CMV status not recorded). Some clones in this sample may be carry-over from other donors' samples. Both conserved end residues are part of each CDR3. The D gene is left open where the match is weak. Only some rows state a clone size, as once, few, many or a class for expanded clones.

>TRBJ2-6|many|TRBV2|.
CASDPFSGTGANVLTF
TGTGCCAGCGACCCGTTCTCAGGAACCGGGGCCAACGTCCTGACTTTC
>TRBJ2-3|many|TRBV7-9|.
CASSLMVADFTDTQYF
TGTGCCAGCAGCTTGATGGTAGCGGACTTCACAGATACGCAGTATTTT
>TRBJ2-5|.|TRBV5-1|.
CASSLEGNQETQYF
TGCGCCAGCAGCTTGGAGGGCAACCAAGAGACCCAGTACTTC
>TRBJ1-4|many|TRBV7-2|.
CASSLSGTTNEKLFF
TGTGCCAGCAGCTTATCGGGGACAACTAATGAAAAACTGTTTTTT
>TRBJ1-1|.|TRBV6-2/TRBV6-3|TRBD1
CASSYDRGNTEAFF
TGTGCCAGCAGTTACGACAGGGGGAACACTGAAGCTTTCTTT
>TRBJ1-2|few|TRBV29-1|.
CSVVWGGRNYGYTF
TGCAGCGTTGTTTGGGGGGGGCGTAACTATGGCTACACCTTC
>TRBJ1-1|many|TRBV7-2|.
CASSLNGKGTEAFF
TGTGCCAGCAGCTTAAACGGGAAGGGCACTGAAGCTTTCTTT
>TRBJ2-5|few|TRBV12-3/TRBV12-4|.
CASSLAEGETQYF
TGTGCCAGCAGTTTAGCGGAAGGAGAGACCCAGTACTTC
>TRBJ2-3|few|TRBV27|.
CASRPGAADTQYF
TGTGCCAGCAGACCCGGCGCCGCTGATACGCAGTATTTT
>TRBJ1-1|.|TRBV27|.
CASTQGRGSSEAFF
TGTGCCAGCACCCAAGGCAGGGGAAGTTCTGAAGCTTTCTTT
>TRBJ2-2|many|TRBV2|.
CASRRGRLTGELFF
TGTGCCAGCCGCAGAGGTAGGCTCACCGGGGAGCTGTTTTTT
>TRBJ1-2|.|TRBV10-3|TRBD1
CALSRDSNYGYTF
TGTGCCCTTAGCCGGGACAGTAACTATGGCTACACCTTC
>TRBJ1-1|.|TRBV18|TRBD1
CASSPRTGVDTEAFF
TGTGCCAGCTCACCAAGGACAGGGGTGGACACTGAAGCTTTCTTT
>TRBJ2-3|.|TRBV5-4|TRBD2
CASSFLAGGLSDTQYF
TGTGCCAGCAGCTTCCTAGCGGGAGGACTATCAGATACGCAGTATTTT
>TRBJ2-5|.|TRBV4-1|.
CASSQEISAETQYF
TGCGCCAGCAGCCAAGAAATTAGTGCTGAGACCCAGTACTTC
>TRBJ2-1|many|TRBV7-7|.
CASSLGENNEQFF
TGTGCCAGCAGCTTAGGAGAAAACAATGAGCAGTTCTTC
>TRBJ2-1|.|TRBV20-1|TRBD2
CSARASGSTYNEQFF
TGCAGTGCTAGGGCCAGCGGGAGCACCTACAATGAGCAGTTCTTC
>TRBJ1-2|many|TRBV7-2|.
CASRTRADNYGYTF
TGTGCCAGCAGGACCCGGGCGGATAACTATGGCTACACCTTC
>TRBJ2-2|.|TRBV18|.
CASSGAGNTGELFF
TGTGCCAGCTCCGGGGCCGGGAACACCGGGGAGCTGTTTTTT
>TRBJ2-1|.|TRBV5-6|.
CASSRGRDQFF
TGTGCCAGCAGCCGGGGACGGGACCAGTTCTTC
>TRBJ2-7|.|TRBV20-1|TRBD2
CSVGTSGGAGQYF
TGCAGTGTCGGGACTAGCGGGGGGGCGGGTCAGTACTTC
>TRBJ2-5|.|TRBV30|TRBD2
CAWGLAGRETQYF
TGTGCCTGGGGACTAGCGGGAAGAGAGACCCAGTACTTC
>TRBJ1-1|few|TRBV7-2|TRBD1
CASSQRTGFVAFF
TGTGCCAGCAGCCAAAGGACAGGCTTCGTAGCTTTCTTT
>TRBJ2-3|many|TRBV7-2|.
CASSPWGGGSTDTQYF
TGTGCCAGCAGCCCATGGGGAGGGGGTAGCACAGATACGCAGTATTTT
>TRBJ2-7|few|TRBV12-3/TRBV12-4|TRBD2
CASSFRAGFYEQYF
TGTGCCAGCAGTTTTAGAGCGGGGTTCTACGAGCAGTACTTC
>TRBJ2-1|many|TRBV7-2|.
CASSLGRSNEQFF
TGTGCCAGCAGCTTAGGTCGCAGCAATGAGCAGTTCTTC
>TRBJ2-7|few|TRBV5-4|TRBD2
CASSLWAGGPHEQYF
TGTGCCAGCAGCTTGTGGGCGGGAGGGCCCCACGAGCAGTACTTC
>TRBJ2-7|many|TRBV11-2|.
CASSLDGQTFYEQYF
TGTGCCAGCAGCTTAGATGGGCAGACCTTTTACGAGCAGTACTTC
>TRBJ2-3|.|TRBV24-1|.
CATSDLGDTQYF
TGTGCCACCAGTGATTTGGGGGATACGCAGTATTTT
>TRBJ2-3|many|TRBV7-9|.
CASSLARSQKYF
TGTGCCAGCAGCTTAGCGCGGTCACAAAAGTATTTT
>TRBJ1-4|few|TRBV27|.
CASSLSVIKGRREKLFF
TGTGCCAGCAGTTTATCTGTAATCAAGGGCAGAAGGGAAAAACTGTTTTTT
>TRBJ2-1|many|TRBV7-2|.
CASSLAPSLAYNEQFF
TGTGCCAGCAGCTTAGCGCCGAGTCTCGCCTACAATGAGCAGTTCTTC
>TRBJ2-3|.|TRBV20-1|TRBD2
CSARDLSGRGDTQYF
TGCAGTGCTAGAGATCTAAGCGGGAGGGGAGATACGCAGTATTTT
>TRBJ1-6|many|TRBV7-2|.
CASSPGGRSNSPLHF
TGTGCCAGCAGCCCTGGGGGACGGAGTAATTCACCCCTCCACTTT
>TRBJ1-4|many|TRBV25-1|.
CASSEPLVSGANEKLFF
TGTGCCAGCAGTGAACCCCTAGTGAGTGGCGCTAATGAAAAACTGTTTTTT
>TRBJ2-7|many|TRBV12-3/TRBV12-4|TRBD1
CASNTRDSPYEQYF
TGTGCCAGCAACACCCGGGACAGCCCCTACGAGCAGTACTTC
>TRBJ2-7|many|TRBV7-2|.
CASSLASSVYEQYF
TGTGCCAGCAGCTTAGCGTCTAGCGTCTACGAGCAGTACTTC
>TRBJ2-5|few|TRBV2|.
CASALPRGYQETQYF
TGTGCCAGCGCGTTGCCTCGTGGGTACCAAGAGACCCAGTACTTC
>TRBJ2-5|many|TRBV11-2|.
CASSLAPGETQYF
TGTGCCAGCAGCTTAGCCCCCGGAGAGACCCAGTACTTC
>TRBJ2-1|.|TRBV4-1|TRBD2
CASSQDGTSGIYNEQFF
TGCGCCAGCAGCCAAGATGGTACTAGCGGAATCTACAATGAGCAGTTCTTC
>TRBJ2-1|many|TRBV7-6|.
CASSLWANNEQFF
TGTGCCAGCAGCCTCTGGGCGAACAATGAGCAGTTCTTC